The 5 T cell receptor beta chains presented below share a single source sample, sequenced in a study of T cell responses to AZD1222 COVID-19 vaccine. Assay: immunoSEQ multiplex PCR; the TCRdb copy retains only in-frame clones and omits some. The sample lists 90,000 to 140,000 clones, more than 75% occurring once. Sequencing was performed on peripheral blood, taken on day 0 of AZD1222 vaccination. The receptors derive from an adult in good health.

This rearrangement joins TRBV9 to TRBJ2-4; TRBD2 agrees at 9 bases. This CDR3 has 16 amino acids. Trimming at V came to 4 bases and at J to 5 bases, leaving 10 bases not matched to a gene. CDR1 is SGDLS and CDR2 is YYNGEE in the germline V gene. CDR3 DNA sequence: TGTGCCAGCAGCCGCGGGGCGACTAGCGGACAAAACATTCAGTACTTC. It encodes CASSRGATSGQNIQYF.

The V gene is TRBV5-1, the J gene TRBJ2-7; TRBD1 agrees at 7 bases. V trimming: 4 bases; J trimming: 2 bases; junction bases outside the gene matches: 6. This CDR3 has 14 residues. Germline CDR1 reads SGHRS; CDR2 reads YFSETQ. CDR3 bases: TGCGCCAGCAGCCCGGACAGGAGAGCCTACGAGCAGTACTTC. Residues: CASSPDRRAYEQYF.

The chain uses TRBV29-1 and TRBJ2-5; D unresolved. There are 13 residues in the CDR3. V lost 1 base to trimming and J lost 5 bases, with 11 bases between them. CDR1 SQVTM and CDR2 ANQGSEA come from the germline V gene. The CDR3: CSVEAASGETQYF. CDR3 DNA: TGCAGCGTTGAAGCCGCAAGTGGGGAGACCCAGTACTTC.

V and J are TRBV6-1 and TRBJ2-3; 10 nucleotides agree with TRBD2. Germline CDR1 and CDR2: MNHNS and SASEGT. This CDR3 spans 15 amino acids. V lost 3 bases and J lost 4; bases outside the gene matches: 4. Here the CDR3 reads CASSEASGSSDTQYF. DNA for the CDR3: TGTGCCAGCAGTGAGGCTAGCGGGAGCTCAGATACGCAGTATTTT.

This chain joins TRBV7-6 and TRBJ2-1; D is unresolved. This CDR3 region has 15 residues. From germline, CDR1 is SGHVS and CDR2 FNYEAQ. Trimming took 5 bases from V and 4 from J, leaving 15 bases between them. The CDR3 here is CASSPGWAEYNEQFF. The CDR3 region has the DNA TGTGCCAGCAGCCCCGGGTGGGCAGAGTACAATGAGCAGTTCTTC.